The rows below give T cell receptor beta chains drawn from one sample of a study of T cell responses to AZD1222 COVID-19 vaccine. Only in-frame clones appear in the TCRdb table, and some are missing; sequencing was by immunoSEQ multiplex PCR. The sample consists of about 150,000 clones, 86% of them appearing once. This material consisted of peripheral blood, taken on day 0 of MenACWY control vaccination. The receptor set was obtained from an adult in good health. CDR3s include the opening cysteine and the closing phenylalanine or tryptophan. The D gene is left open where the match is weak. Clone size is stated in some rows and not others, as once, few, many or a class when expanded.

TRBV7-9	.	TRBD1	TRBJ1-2	TGTGCCAGCAGCTTAGATGGGACAGGGGACTATGGCTACACCTTC	CASSLDGTGDYGYTF
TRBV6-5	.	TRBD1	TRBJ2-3	TGTGCCAGCAGCCAGCACAGGGGGGGCACAGATACGCAGTATTTT	CASSQHRGGTDTQYF
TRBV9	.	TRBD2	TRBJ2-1	TGTGCCAGCAGCGTAGGACCTAGCGGGAGCTATGATGAGCAGTTCTTC	CASSVGPSGSYDEQFF
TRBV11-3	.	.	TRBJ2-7	TGTGCCAGCAGCTTCCCCGGACTGAGCTACGAGCAGTACTTC	CASSFPGLSYEQYF
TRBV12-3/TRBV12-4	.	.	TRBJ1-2	TGTGCCAGCAGTTTAGCGAGGCTCTGGACCTTC	CASSLARLWTF
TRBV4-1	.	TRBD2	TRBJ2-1	TGCGCCAGCAGCCTGAGACTAGCGGGGGGATACAATGAGCAGTTCTTC	CASSLRLAGGYNEQFF
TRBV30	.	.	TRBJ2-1	TGTGCCTCGGGACAAGCGGAGTTCTTC	CASGQAEFF
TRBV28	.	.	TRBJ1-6	TGTGCCAGCAGTTTGGCCAGGGGTTCCTATAATTCACCCCTCCACTTT	CASSLARGSYNSPLHF
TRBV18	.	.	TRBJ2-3	TGTGCCAGCTCACCGACCAGGGATGCAGATACGCAGTATTTT	CASSPTRDADTQYF
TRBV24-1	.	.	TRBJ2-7	TGTGCCACCAGTGTGGGTTCCAAAGGCGAGCAGTACTTC	CATSVGSKGEQYF
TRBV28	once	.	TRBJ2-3	TGTGCCAGCGGTACACGCACAGATACGCAGTATTTT	CASGTRTDTQYF
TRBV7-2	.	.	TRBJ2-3	TGTGCCAGCAGCCCCGACCCGGGGGATACGCAGTATTTT	CASSPDPGDTQYF
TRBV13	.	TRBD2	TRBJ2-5	TGTGCCAGCAGTCCCGGGACTAGCGGGAGGGGACCCCAAGAGACCCAGTACTTC	CASSPGTSGRGPQETQYF
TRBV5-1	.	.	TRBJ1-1	TGCGCCAGCAGCTTGGTTCGGGGGGAAGCTTTCTTT	CASSLVRGEAFF
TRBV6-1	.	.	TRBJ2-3	TGTGCCAGCAGTGACCGAACGGCAGGGCCCTTCACAGATACGCAGTATTTT	CASSDRTAGPFTDTQYF
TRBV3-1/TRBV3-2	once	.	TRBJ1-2	TGTGCCAGCAGCCAAGCTCTGGGCTACATCTTC	CASSQALGYIF
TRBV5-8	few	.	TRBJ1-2	TGTGCCAGCAGCTTGGAGGTTAACTATGGCTACACCTTC	CASSLEVNYGYTF
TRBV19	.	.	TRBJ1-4	TGTGCCAGTAGTATGGGAACCGAAGTGGATTGGTCTAATGAAAAACTGTTTTTT	CASSMGTEVDWSNEKLFF
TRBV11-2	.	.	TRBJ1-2	TGTGCCAGCAGCCCCCGGCGGGGGGTTACCGCCTATCCTGATGGCTACACCTTC	CASSPRRGVTAYPDGYTF
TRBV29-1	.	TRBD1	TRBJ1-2	TGCAGCGTCCCAGCGACAGGGAATTATGGCTACACCTTC	CSVPATGNYGYTF
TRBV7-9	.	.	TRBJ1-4	TGTGCCAGCAGCTTAAGATTTGGGGGGGATTCTGAAAAACTGTTTTTT	CASSLRFGGDSEKLFF
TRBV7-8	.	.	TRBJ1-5	TGTGCCAGCAGAAGGACGGGGGGTAGCAATCAGCCCCAGCATTTT	CASRRTGGSNQPQHF
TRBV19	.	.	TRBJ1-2	TGTGCCAGTAGTCCGAGGGACGGGGGTAACTATGGCTACACCTTC	CASSPRDGGNYGYTF
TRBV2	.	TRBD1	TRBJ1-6	TGTGCCACCGATGGGCAGGGGGCGAGCAATTCACCCCTCCACTTT	CATDGQGASNSPLHF
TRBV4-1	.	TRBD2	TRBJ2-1	TGCGCCAGCAGCCAAGAGGGACTAGCGGGAGCACAGAATGAGCAGTTCTTC	CASSQEGLAGAQNEQFF
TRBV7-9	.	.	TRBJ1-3	TGTGCCAGCAGCCAGATTAGCTCTGGAAACACCATATATTTT	CASSQISSGNTIYF
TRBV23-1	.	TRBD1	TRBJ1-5	TGCGCCAGCAGTCGTAATCCTGACAGGGGAAATCAGCCCCAGCATTTT	CASSRNPDRGNQPQHF
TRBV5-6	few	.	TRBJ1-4	TGTGCCAGCAGCTTGGAAGACACGAAACTGTTTTTT	CASSLEDTKLFF
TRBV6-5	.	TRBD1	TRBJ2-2	TGTGCCAGCCGGGGGACAGGAAGGACCGGGGAGCTGTTTTTT	CASRGTGRTGELFF
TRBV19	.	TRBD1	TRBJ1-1	TGTGCCAGTAGCCCCTTAGGGACAGGGGTGAGGAACACTGAAGCTTTCTTT	CASSPLGTGVRNTEAFF
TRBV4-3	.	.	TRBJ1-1	TGCGCCAGCAGCCAAGTCTTCGGACAACTAAACACTGAAGCTTTCTTT	CASSQVFGQLNTEAFF
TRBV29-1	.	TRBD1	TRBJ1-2	TGCAGCTCAGAACAGGGGGCGGGCTATGGCTACACCTTC	CSSEQGAGYGYTF
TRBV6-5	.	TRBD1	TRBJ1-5	TGTGCCAGCAGGGGACAGGGAGGCGGTCAGCCCCAGCATTTT	CASRGQGGGQPQHF
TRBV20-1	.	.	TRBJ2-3	TGCAGTGCCATTTGGCGGGATACGCAGTATTTT	CSAIWRDTQYF
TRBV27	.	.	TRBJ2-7	TGTGCCAGCAGTTTAAGCGGAAACTACGAGCAGTACTTC	CASSLSGNYEQYF
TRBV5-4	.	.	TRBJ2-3	TGTGCCAGCGGAGTGGTGGCGGGGTTCACAGATACGCAGTATTTT	CASGVVAGFTDTQYF
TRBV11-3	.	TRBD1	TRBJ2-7	TGTGCCAGCAGCCTCCGGGACAGGGTTGGGTACGAGCAGTACTTC	CASSLRDRVGYEQYF
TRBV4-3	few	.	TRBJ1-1	TGCGCCAGCAGCCAGATTCGGAACACTGAAGCTTTCTTT	CASSQIRNTEAFF
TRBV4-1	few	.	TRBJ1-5	TGCGCCAGCAGCCAGGATAACCTCTATCAGCCCCAGCATTTT	CASSQDNLYQPQHF
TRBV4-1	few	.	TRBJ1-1	TGCGCCAGCAGCCAAGAAGTAGGACGACTTGGGAACACTGAAGCTTTCTTT	CASSQEVGRLGNTEAFF
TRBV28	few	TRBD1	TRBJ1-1	TGTGCCAGCAAACGACAGGGACTCACTGAAGCTTTCTTT	CASKRQGLTEAFF
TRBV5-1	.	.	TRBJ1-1	TGCGCCAGCAGCCCTCGGACGTCCGGGGATGCTGAAGCTTTCTTT	CASSPRTSGDAEAFF
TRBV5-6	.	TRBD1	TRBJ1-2	TGTGCCAGCAGCTTGGCCGGGACAGCTAACTATGGCTACACCTTC	CASSLAGTANYGYTF
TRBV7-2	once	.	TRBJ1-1	TGTGCCAGCAGTGGAGGGCACACTGAAGCTTTCTTT	CASSGGHTEAFF
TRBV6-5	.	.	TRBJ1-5	TGTGCCAGCAGAGAGGGAGGCAATCAGCCCCAGCATTTT	CASREGGNQPQHF
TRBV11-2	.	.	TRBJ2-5	TGTGCCAGCAGCCCTCAAGGGTTCCAAGAGACCCAGTACTTC	CASSPQGFQETQYF
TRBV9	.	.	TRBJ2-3	TGTGCCAGCAGCGATCAACAGGTTACGCAGTATTTT	CASSDQQVTQYF
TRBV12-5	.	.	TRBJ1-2	TGTGCTAGTGGTCCGGAGGGGTTGTGGTCTGGCTACACCTTC	CASGPEGLWSGYTF
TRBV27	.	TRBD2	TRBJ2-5	TGTGCCAGCAGTTTATCGGTAGCGGGGGCCCAAGAGACCCAGTACTTC	CASSLSVAGAQETQYF
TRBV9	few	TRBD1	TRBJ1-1	TGTGCCAGCAGCGTGACAGGGAGCGAAGCTTTCTTT	CASSVTGSEAFF
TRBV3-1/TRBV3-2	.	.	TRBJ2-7	TGTGCCAGCAGCCAAGGGGGGATTGCGTACGAGCAGTACTTC	CASSQGGIAYEQYF
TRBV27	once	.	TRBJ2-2	TGTGCCAGCAGTTTATCGTACAGGGACGGGGAGCTGTTTTTT	CASSLSYRDGELFF